One sample yielded the 25 T cell receptor beta chains listed below, sequenced in a study of T-cell memory formation after mild COVID-19. Using its own MiXCR run on the 5' RACE reads, TCRdb lists one record per CDR3 protein. The sample carries roughly 500,000 distinct CDR3 sequences, about a fifth recorded once. The source material was PBMCs or a T cell subset sorted from them (not recorded which). The origin of the receptors is an adult woman who had mild COVID-19 (a few samples of this study predate the infection). Cell type and time point are not known.

The rearrangement joins TRBV7-9 to TRBJ2-7; D might be TRBD1 (5 bases). Germline V gene lookup returns CDR1 SEHNR and CDR2 FQNEAQ (reference sequence). This CDR3 has 15 residues. V shed 0 bases and J shed 2 bases, with 11 bases lying between them. CDR3 protein: CASSLALGATYEQYF. The DNA of the CDR3 is TGTGCCAGCAGCTTAGCCCTTGGGGCCACCTACGAGCAGTACTTC. Filled out from reference TRBV7-9 and TRBJ2-7, the complete variable domain reads DTGVSQNPRHKITKRGQNVTFRCDPISEHNRLYWYRQTLGQGPEFLTYFQNEAQLEKSRLLSDRFSAERPKGSFSTLEIQRTEQGDSAMYLCASSLALGATYEQYFGPGTRLTVT.

This clonotype was seen repeatedly, ten times or more. The chain uses TRBV5-1 and TRBJ2-4; 7 bases match TRBD1. V was clipped by 4 bases and J by 6 bases; unmatched bases: 10. This CDR3 contains 15 residues. Germline loops: CDR1 SGHRS, CDR2 YFSETQ. The CDR3 here is CASSPRTGVANIQYF. DNA of the CDR3: TGCGCCAGCAGCCCAAGAACAGGGGTTGCAAACATTCAGTACTTC.

This clonotype was detected a few times. The chain is built from TRBV3-1 and TRBJ2-7; D remains ambiguous. The CDR3 is made up of 13 amino acids. Germline V gene sequence: CDR1 LGHDT, CDR2 YNNKEL (reference sequence). The V end was cut by 4 bases, the J end by 6 bases, with 13 bases between. The CDR3 DNA reads TGTGCCAGCAGCCCCCTGACATGGTCCGAGCAGTACTTC. Translating it yields CASSPLTWSEQYF.

This clonotype was detected only a few times. The rearrangement joins TRBV14 to TRBJ1-6; D uncertain. CDR1 SGHDN and CDR2 FVKESK come from the germline V gene. The ends were cut back, 7 bases at V and 8 bases at J, with 12 bases in the middle. CDR3 length: 13 amino acids. The CDR3 is CASNSQRYSPLHF. The DNA of the CDR3 is TGTGCCAGCAACTCCCAGCGGTATTCACCCCTCCACTTT.

This clonotype occurred many times. The chain combines TRBV19 with TRBJ2-6, with D possibly matching TRBD1 (6 bases). V lost 4 bases and J 3 bases, leaving 13 bases between the germline ends. CDR3 length equals 16 residues. CDR1 LNHDA and CDR2 SQIVND come from the germline V gene (reference sequence). CDR3 loop: CASSTGASGGANVLTF. In DNA, the CDR3 is TGTGCCAGTAGTACAGGGGCTTCTGGTGGGGCCAACGTCCTGACTTTC.

The chain carries TRBV29-1 and TRBJ2-7; no definite D call. The germline V gene encodes CDR1 SQVTM and CDR2 ANQGSEA. The germline V and J ends were trimmed by 6 bases and 3 bases, with 18 bases remaining between them. CDR3 length: 14 amino acids. CDR3: CSVALTAPLYEQYF. The CDR3, as DNA: TGCAGCGTCGCCCTGACGGCGCCCCTCTACGAGCAGTACTTC.

The J gene is TRBJ2-5, the V gene TRBV20-1; 8 positions match TRBD2. Germline V CDR1 and CDR2: DFQATT, SNEGSKA (reference sequence). V was clipped by 5 bases and J by 8 bases; unmatched bases: 10. The CDR3 runs 13 residues. CDR3 residues: CSAGGLEAGTQYF. In DNA, the CDR3 is TGCAGTGCTGGGGGACTAGAGGCTGGTACCCAGTACTTC.

This clonotype was recorded a few times. This chain uses TRBV10-3 with TRBJ1-1; 7 bases are shared with TRBD1. The CDR3 length is 13 residues. V dropped 6 bases and J dropped 3; count of bases not matched to a gene: 4. Germline V CDR1 and CDR2: ENHRY, SYGVKD. CDR3 region: CAIRTTGDTEAFF. The CDR3 DNA reads TGTGCCATCAGAACAACAGGGGACACTGAAGCTTTCTTT.

The J gene is TRBJ2-7, the V gene TRBV2; possible D gene TRBD1, 5 bases. Germline CDR1 SNHLY, CDR2 FYNNEI. The V and J ends lost 5 bases and 3 bases respectively, with 8 bases between them. The CDR3 has 12 amino acids. The CDR3 nucleotides are TGTGCCAGCAGTTGGACACTCTACGAGCAGTACTTC. This gives the protein CASSWTLYEQYF.

There are a few counts of this clonotype. The chain couples TRBV7-3 to TRBJ2-7; TRBD2 matches 10 bases. Looked up from germline, CDR1 is SGHTA and CDR2 is FQGTGA. Trimming cost V 5 bases and J 5 bases; bases outside gene matches: 12. This CDR3 has 16 residues. As DNA, the CDR3 is TGTGCCAGCAGCCCACGCCCCGGGACTAGCGTCAACGAGCAGTACTTC. This sequence encodes CASSPRPGTSVNEQYF.

V usage is TRBV29-1 and J usage is TRBJ1-1, with D unclear. Germline V gene sequence: CDR1 SQVTM, CDR2 ANQGSEA. This CDR3 has 12 amino acids. Trimming stripped 4 bases from V and 8 bases from J, with 14 bases between. This CDR3 reads CSVGLAASEAFF. The CDR3 DNA follows: TGCAGCGTTGGTTTGGCAGCTAGCGAAGCTTTCTTT.

The rearrangement joins TRBV4-2 to TRBJ1-2; D is unresolved. The germline V gene has CDR1 LGHNA and CDR2 YNFKEQ. Trimming removed 0 bases at V and 7 bases at J, with 15 bases between. This CDR3 spans 15 amino acids. Here the CDR3 DNA reads TGTGCCAGCAGCCAAGATGTTACAGTTGGAAGTGGCTACACCTTC. Encoded protein: CASSQDVTVGSGYTF.

Ten or more counts support this clonotype. This sequence joins TRBV27 and TRBJ2-1; maybe TRBD1 (5 bases). The CDR3 runs to 15 residues. The germline V and J ends were trimmed by 7 bases and 4 bases, with 17 bases remaining between them. The germline V gene has CDR1 MNHEY and CDR2 SMNVEV (reference sequence). The CDR3 region has the DNA TGTGCCAGCACCACTCAGGGTTCTGGGTACAATGAGCAGTTCTTC. Translating it yields CASTTQGSGYNEQFF.

Comment on this clonotype: An end of the junction differs from the germline gene, which may be a read error. This chain uses TRBV4-1 with TRBJ1-2; D gene unclear. The length of the CDR3 is 15 residues. Germline assignment: CDR1 MGHRA and CDR2 YSYEKL. CDR3 nucleotides: TGCGCCAGCAGCCAAGATCCGGGGAATGGTAGAGTGGCCAACTTC. It is translated as CASSQDPGNGRVANF.

The V call is TRBV10-3, the J call TRBJ2-1; D is undetermined. This CDR3 has 11 residues. The V gene lost 6 bases and the J gene lost 7 bases, with 7 bases spanning the gap. Germline V gives CDR1 ENHRY, CDR2 SYGVKD. For the CDR3, the DNA is TGTGCCATCAGGTTAGAGAATGAGCAGTTCTTC. Its protein product is CAIRLENEQFF.

This clonotype is labeled as large. This chain joins TRBV18 and TRBJ2-7; 7 bases agree with TRBD1. The ends lost 5 bases at V and 6 bases at J; junction bases unmatched: 7. This CDR3 has 13 amino acids. Germline lookup yields CDR1 KGHSH and CDR2 LQKENI. CDR3 sequence: CASSSTGVSEQYF. The CDR3 DNA follows: TGTGCCAGCTCATCAACAGGGGTTAGCGAGCAGTACTTC.

This clonotype was picked up a small number of times. This chain connects TRBV27 to TRBJ1-2, with TRBD1 as a possible D gene (5 bases). V lost 5 bases to trimming and J lost 4 bases, with 17 bases between them. The CDR3 sequence is 15 residues long. The germline V gene has CDR1 MNHEY and CDR2 SMNVEV (reference sequence). In nucleotides, the CDR3 is TGTGCCAGCAGTGAAAAATCCGGGGCCGGCTATGGCTACACCTTC. Translated, it gives CASSEKSGAGYGYTF.

This clonotype was picked up many times. The chain couples TRBV6-2 or TRBV6-3 to TRBJ2-1; the D gene is possibly TRBD2 (6 bases). The V gene's germline CDR1 is MNHEY and CDR2 SVGEGT. V lost 2 bases and J 6 bases, leaving 8 bases between the germline ends. The CDR3 totals 13 residues. The CDR3 spells CASSYTSFNEQFF. The CDR3 region has the DNA TGTGCCAGCAGTTACACTAGCTTCAATGAGCAGTTCTTC.

This clonotype was counted ten times or more. This chain uses TRBV7-9 with TRBJ2-2; the match to TRBD2 covers 10 bases. The J segment lost 6 bases and the V segment lost 6 bases, leaving 7 bases of the junction unmatched. This CDR3 comprises 15 residues. The germline V gene encodes CDR1 SEHNR and CDR2 FQNEAQ (reference sequence). In nucleotides, the CDR3 is TGTGCCAGCAGTTTTGGAGGGACTAGCGCCGGGGAGCTGTTTTTT. Translating gives CASSFGGTSAGELFF.

This chain joins TRBV7-9 and TRBJ2-7; a weak D match, TRBD1 (6 bases). Trimming took off 3 bases at V and 2 bases at J, with 8 bases between the two ends. Looked up from germline, CDR1 is SEHNR and CDR2 is FQNEAQ (reference sequence). The CDR3 totals 13 residues. In DNA, the CDR3 is TGTGCCAGCAGCTTTCGGGACACCTACGAGCAGTACTTC. This encodes CASSFRDTYEQYF.

Details on this clonotype: The junction shows a germline mismatch at one end, possibly a read error. V is TRBV14 and J is TRBJ2-7, with 10 nucleotides matching TRBD2. This CDR3 is built from 16 residues. CDR1 and CDR2 (germline): SGHDN, FVKESK. The CDR3 DNA follows: TGTGACAGCAGCAAAGGGCTAGCGGGGGACCTATACGAGCAGTACTTC. Residues: CDSSKGLAGDLYEQYF.

The chain uses TRBV9 and TRBJ2-3; D gene ambiguous. From germline, CDR1 is SGDLS and CDR2 YYNGEE. The CDR3 runs 12 residues. Trimming took 3 bases from V and 6 from J, leaving 8 bases between them. The CDR3 loop reads CASSASWDTQYF. CDR3 in DNA: TGTGCCAGCAGCGCCAGCTGGGATACGCAGTATTTT.

J is TRBJ2-1 and V is TRBV27; tentative D call: TRBD2 (6 bases). CDR1 MNHEY and CDR2 SMNVEV come from the germline V gene (reference sequence). CDR3 size: 16 residues. V was clipped by 3 bases and J by 7 bases, with 19 bases between them. The CDR3 is CASSFGDRLGINEQFF. In DNA form, the CDR3 reads TGTGCCAGCAGTTTTGGGGACCGACTAGGGATAAATGAGCAGTTCTTC.

This clonotype has only a few counts. This chain's CDR3 is CASSDRLTDTQYF. CDR3 nucleotides: TGTGCCAGCAGTGACAGACTCACAGATACGCAGTATTTT. J is TRBJ2-3 and V is TRBV14; D is perhaps TRBD1 (5 bases). Per germline, CDR1 SGHDN and CDR2 FVKESK. Trimming took 6 bases from V and 2 from J, leaving 9 bases between them. The CDR3 has 13 amino acids. The full variable domain, rest sourced from reference TRBV14 and TRBJ2-3, is EAGVTQFPSHSVIEKGQTVTLRCDPISGHDNLYWYRRVMGKEIKFLLHFVKESKQDESGMPNNRFLAERTGGTYSTLKVQPAELEDSGVYFCASSDRLTDTQYFGPGTRLTVL.

The chain recombines TRBV20-1 with TRBJ1-3; perhaps TRBD1 as D (6 bases). V was shortened by 6 bases and J by 4 bases, with 19 bases between the two germline ends. The CDR3 extends over 15 amino acids. Germline V lookup: CDR1 DFQATT, CDR2 SNEGSKA (reference sequence). CDR3 DNA: TGCAGTGCCCTCAAAGGGGGGGTTTCAGGAAACACCATATATTTT. It yields the protein CSALKGGVSGNTIYF.